This entry is about one T cell receptor (beta chain). The V gene end was trimmed by 4 bases and the J gene end by 7 bases; junction bases not matched to a gene: 13. Germline V lookup: CDR1 SGHNT, CDR2 YYREEE (reference sequence). The CDR3 is made up of 17 amino acids. The assay was immunoSEQ multiplex PCR, and TCRdb's table has in-frame clones only and misses some. The repertoire holds around 39,000 clones, with 76% as singletons. The sample is drawn from a study of PD-1 blockade in classical Hodgkin lymphoma. Every one of the patients relapsed after autologous stem cell transplantation (brentuximab vedotin exposure was variable).

V usage is TRBV5-4 and J usage is TRBJ2-2, with 10 positions matching TRBD2. The clonotype was recovered from a human donor with classical Hodgkin lymphoma. The sequences come from peripheral blood mononuclear cells (PBMCs), collected before the second cycle of nivolumab. As DNA, the CDR3 is TGTGCCAGCAGCCGTGGAATACCTAGCGGGGGTAGCGGGGAGCTGTTTTTT. Protein product: CASSRGIPSGGSGELFF.